This T cell receptor beta chain was captured in a study of OX40 agonist ivuxolimab in advanced cancers. About the full investigation: Ivuxolimab was a fully human IgG2 agonistic monoclonal antibody targeting the costimulatory receptor OX40 (CD134). Intravenous ivuxolimab was administered to patients every 2 weeks at six dose levels: 0.01, 0.1, 0.3, 1.5, 3 and 10 mg/kg. Among the roughly 50 dose-escalation patients, about 20 had hepatocellular carcinoma, some 15 melanoma, 9 renal cell carcinoma and 9 head and neck cancer. In the dose-escalation cohort, 82.7% of patients were male, and the mean age was approximately 60 years, with a range of roughly 20 to 80. Prior anti-PD-1, anti-PD-L1 or anti-CTLA-4 therapy was permitted, and checkpoint inhibitors had been received by roughly 40% of dose-escalation patients. Partial responses occurred in three dose-escalation patients, of whom one had hepatocellular carcinoma and two had cutaneous melanoma. Peripheral TCRbeta sequencing aimed to test whether ivuxolimab altered TCR sequence diversity and caused clonal T-cell expansion. The paper reports the monotherapy dose-escalation portion (N = 52 patients) of the phase I ivuxolimab trial.

For sequencing of the TCRbeta CDR3 region, genomic DNA was extracted from the sorted cells. The immunoSEQ Assay was used to sequence the TCRbeta CDR3 regions. TCRdb mirrors the immuneACCESS table, restricted to in-frame sequences. Some clones are absent from its copies; in checked studies, under half trace to an unresolved V gene, and the reason for the others is unknown. The sample table contains about 88,000 clones; only one count was recorded for approximately 89% of them. The ten biggest clones cover approximately 0.2% of the sample. About this clone: The antigen it binds to is not known. Per-base quality was not reported, and no clone a single base away is much larger than it.

Patients with autoimmune disease history or receiving systemic immunosuppression were excluded from the trial. Peripheral blood for TCR sequencing was collected from all dose cohorts at baseline, on cycle 4 day 1, and on cycle 7 day 1. Samples were obtained from an open-label, multicenter, first-in-human phase I dose-escalation trial of ivuxolimab. Adults with locally advanced or metastatic melanoma, renal cell carcinoma, hepatocellular carcinoma or head and neck squamous cell carcinoma were enrolled in the trial. CD4+ and CD8+ T cells were sorted separately from peripheral blood before TCR sequencing. Beyond this particular receptor, the publication reports: In the 0.1-3.0 mg/kg groups, partial responders had among the lowest normalized peripheral clonal expansion, particularly in CD8+ T cells. Low levels of normalized T-cell clonal expansion were also seen in some patients who did not respond. After ivuxolimab, more expanded clones were found on average in CD8+ T cells than in CD4+ T cells. Which antigens the clonally expanded peripheral T cells were specific for was not determined. At doses of 0.1 to 3.0 mg/kg, clonal expansion of both CD4+ and CD8+ T cells in blood was seen between baseline and week 6.

From the cysteine up to the phenylalanine, the CDR3 has a length of 16 residues. Left in the record is the CDR3 DNA by itself, 48 bases read in frame from the first base. V drops 7 bases and J drops 1 base, leaving 17 bases in between. CDR1 and CDR2 were assigned from the germline V gene (reference sequence) as LNHDA and SQIVND. The material sequenced was CD4+ or CD8+ T cells sorted from blood, taken in a trial of the OX40 agonist ivuxolimab. The V gene is TRBV19 and the J gene is TRBJ1-5; confidence is insufficient to name the D gene. The source of this sequence is an adult with an advanced solid tumor such as melanoma, head and neck, liver or kidney cancer. Here the CDR3 is given as CASKPLPGSSNQPQHF. The DNA reads TGTGCCAGTAAGCCCTTGCCGGGTTCAAGCAATCAGCCCCAGCATTTT.